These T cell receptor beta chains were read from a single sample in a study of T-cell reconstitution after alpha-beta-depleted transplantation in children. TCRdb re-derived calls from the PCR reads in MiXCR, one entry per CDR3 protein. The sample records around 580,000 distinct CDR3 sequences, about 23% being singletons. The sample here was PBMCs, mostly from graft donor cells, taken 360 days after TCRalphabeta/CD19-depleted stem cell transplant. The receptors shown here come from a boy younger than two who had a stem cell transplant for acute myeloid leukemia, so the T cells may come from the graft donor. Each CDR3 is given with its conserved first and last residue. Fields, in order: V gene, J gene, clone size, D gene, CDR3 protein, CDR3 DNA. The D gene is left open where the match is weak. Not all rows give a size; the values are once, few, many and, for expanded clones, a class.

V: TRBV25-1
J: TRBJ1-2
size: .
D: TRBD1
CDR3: CASSEDWGQGYGYTF
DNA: TGTGCCAGCAGTGAAGACTGGGGACAGGGTTATGGCTACACCTTC

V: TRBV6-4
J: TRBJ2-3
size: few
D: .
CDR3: CASSGGANTDTQYF
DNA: TGTGCCAGCAGTGGAGGGGCTAACACAGATACGCAGTATTTT

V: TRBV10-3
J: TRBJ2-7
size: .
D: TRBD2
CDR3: CATEGGQRGLGEQYF
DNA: TGTGCCACCGAGGGAGGCCAGCGGGGGCTGGGGGAGCAGTACTTC

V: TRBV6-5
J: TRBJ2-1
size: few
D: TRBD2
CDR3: CASSYSTRLAGYNEQFF
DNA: TGTGCCAGCAGTTACTCTACCCGACTAGCGGGCTACAATGAGCAGTTCTTC

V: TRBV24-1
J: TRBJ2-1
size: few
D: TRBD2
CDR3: CATSGASGGEVYNEQFF
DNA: TGTGCCACCAGTGGGGCTAGCGGGGGGGAGGTCTACAATGAGCAGTTCTTC

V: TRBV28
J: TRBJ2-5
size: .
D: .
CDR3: CASSLPTVRLGETQYF
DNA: TGTGCCAGCAGTTTACCGACAGTTCGTCTCGGGGAGACCCAGTACTTC

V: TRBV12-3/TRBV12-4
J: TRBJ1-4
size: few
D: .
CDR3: CASRIDSGWGEKLFF
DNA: TGTGCCAGCAGAATAGACAGCGGTTGGGGTGAAAAACTGTTTTTT

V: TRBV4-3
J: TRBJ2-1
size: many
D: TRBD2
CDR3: CASSLTSGSYEQFF
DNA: TGCGCCAGCAGCCTAACTAGCGGGTCCTATGAGCAGTTCTTC

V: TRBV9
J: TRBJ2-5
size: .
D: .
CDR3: CASSVWDGIQETQYF
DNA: TGTGCCAGCAGCGTATGGGACGGGATCCAAGAGACCCAGTACTTC

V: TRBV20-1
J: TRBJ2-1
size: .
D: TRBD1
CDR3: CSAAAGGSFPYNEQFF
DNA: TGCAGTGCTGCGGCAGGGGGCAGTTTTCCTTACAATGAGCAGTTCTTC

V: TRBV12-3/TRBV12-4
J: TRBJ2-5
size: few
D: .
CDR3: CASSLNWETQYF
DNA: TGTGCCAGCAGTCTTAACTGGGAGACCCAGTACTTC

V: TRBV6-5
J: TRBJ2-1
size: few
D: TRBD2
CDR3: CASSYGDYPLNNEQFF
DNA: TGTGCCAGCAGTTACGGGGACTACCCTCTAAACAATGAGCAGTTCTTC

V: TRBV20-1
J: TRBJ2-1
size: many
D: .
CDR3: CSARPGSAIEQFF
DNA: TGCAGTGCTAGACCCGGTAGCGCGATTGAGCAGTTCTTC

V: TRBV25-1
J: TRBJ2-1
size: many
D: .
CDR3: CASSDNLSQGRNYNEQFF
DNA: TGTGCCAGCAGTGATAACCTTAGCCAAGGCCGTAACTACAATGAGCAGTTCTTC

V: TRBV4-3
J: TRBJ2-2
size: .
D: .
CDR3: CASTPGRNGELFF
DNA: TGCGCCAGCACTCCAGGGCGCAACGGGGAGCTGTTTTTT

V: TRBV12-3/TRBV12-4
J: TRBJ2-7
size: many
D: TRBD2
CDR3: CASGSGGIEQYF
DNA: TGTGCCAGCGGTAGCGGGGGAATCGAGCAGTACTTC

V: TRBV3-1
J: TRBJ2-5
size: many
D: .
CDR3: CASSPSPPETQYF
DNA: TGTGCCAGCAGCCCATCCCCACCCGAGACCCAGTACTTC

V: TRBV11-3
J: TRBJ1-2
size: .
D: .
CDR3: CASSLTPQRGYTF
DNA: TGTGCCAGCAGCCTAACCCCCCAGAGGGGCTACACCTTC

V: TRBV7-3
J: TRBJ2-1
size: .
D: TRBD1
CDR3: CASSSGQGWGNEQFF
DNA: TGTGCCAGCAGCTCTGGACAGGGTTGGGGGAATGAGCAGTTCTTC

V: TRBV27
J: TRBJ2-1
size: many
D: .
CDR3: CASSPHLGSSYNEQFF
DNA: TGTGCCAGCAGTCCCCACCTAGGGAGCTCCTACAATGAGCAGTTCTTC

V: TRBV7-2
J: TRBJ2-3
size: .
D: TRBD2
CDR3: CASSWTSAIDTQYF
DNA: TGTGCCAGCAGCTGGACTAGCGCAATAGATACGCAGTATTTT

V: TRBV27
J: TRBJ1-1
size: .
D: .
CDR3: CASSYVGDSGNTEAFF
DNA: TGTGCCAGCAGTTATGTAGGTGACAGCGGGAACACTGAAGCTTTCTTT

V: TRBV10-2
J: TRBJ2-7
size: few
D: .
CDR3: CASRRQERGEQYF
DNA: TGCGCCAGCAGACGACAGGAAAGAGGCGAGCAGTACTTC

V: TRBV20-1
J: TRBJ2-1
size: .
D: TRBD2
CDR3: CSATSGSRADNERFF
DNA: TGCAGTGCTACTAGCGGATCCCGAGCTGACAATGAGCGGTTCTTC

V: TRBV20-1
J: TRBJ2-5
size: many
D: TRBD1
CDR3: CSAPPRGQGWETQYF
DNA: TGCAGTGCTCCTCCCCGCGGACAGGGGTGGGAGACCCAGTACTTC

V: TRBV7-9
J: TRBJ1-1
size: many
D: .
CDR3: CASSHAGTEAFF
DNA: TGTGCCAGCAGCCATGCAGGTACTGAAGCTTTCTTT

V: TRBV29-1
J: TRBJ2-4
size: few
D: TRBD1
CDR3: CSAGPTGAKNIQYF
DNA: TGCAGCGCTGGCCCGACAGGGGCCAAAAACATTCAGTACTTC

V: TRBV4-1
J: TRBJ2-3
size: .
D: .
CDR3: CASSQGAGGGYRRDTQYF
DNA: TGCGCCAGCAGCCAAGGAGCGGGCGGGGGCTACCGCAGAGATACGCAGTATTTT

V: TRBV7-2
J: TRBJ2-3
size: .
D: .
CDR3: CASSRQHGSFTDTQYF
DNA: TGTGCCAGCAGCCGACAACACGGGAGCTTCACAGATACGCAGTATTTT

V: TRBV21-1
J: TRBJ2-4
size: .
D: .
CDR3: CASSNLTGGKNIQYF
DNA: TGTGCCAGCAGCAACCTTACAGGGGGGAAAAACATTCAGTACTTC

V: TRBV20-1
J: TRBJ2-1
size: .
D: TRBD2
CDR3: CSASATSASSYNEQFF
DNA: TGCAGTGCTAGCGCCACTAGCGCTAGCTCCTACAATGAGCAGTTCTTC

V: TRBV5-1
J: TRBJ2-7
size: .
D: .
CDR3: CASSLSENYEQYF
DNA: TGCGCCAGCAGCTTGTCGGAAAACTACGAGCAGTACTTC

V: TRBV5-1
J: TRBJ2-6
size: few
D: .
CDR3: CASEWGSGANVLTF
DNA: TGCGCCAGCGAATGGGGCTCTGGGGCCAACGTCCTGACTTTC

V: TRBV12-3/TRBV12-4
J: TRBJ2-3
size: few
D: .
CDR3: CASSLEDTSTDTQYF
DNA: TGTGCCAGCAGTTTGGAGGACACGAGCACAGATACGCAGTATTTT

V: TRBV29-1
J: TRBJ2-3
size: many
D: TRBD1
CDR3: CSVATGTGGAYTQYF
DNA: TGCAGCGTTGCTACTGGGACAGGGGGCGCGTATACGCAGTATTTT

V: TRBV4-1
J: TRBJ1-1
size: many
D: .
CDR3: CASSQVRINTEAFF
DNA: TGCGCCAGCAGCCAAGTGAGGATTAACACTGAAGCTTTCTTT

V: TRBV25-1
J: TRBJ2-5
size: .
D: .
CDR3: CASRIAETQYF
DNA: TGTGCCAGCCGCATAGCCGAGACCCAGTACTTC

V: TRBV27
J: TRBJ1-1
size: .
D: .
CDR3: CASRIQADNEAFF
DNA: TGTGCCAGCAGGATACAGGCGGACAATGAAGCTTTCTTT

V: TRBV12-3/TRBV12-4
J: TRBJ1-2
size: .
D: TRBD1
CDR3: CASSSPGQPYGYTF
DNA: TGTGCCAGCAGTTCCCCGGGACAGCCCTATGGCTACACCTTC

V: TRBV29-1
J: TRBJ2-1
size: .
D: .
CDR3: CSVKEPYNEQFF
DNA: TGCAGCGTCAAGGAGCCCTACAATGAGCAGTTCTTC

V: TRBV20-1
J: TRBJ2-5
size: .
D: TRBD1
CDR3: CSAGFPGQLLEETQYF
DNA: TGCAGTGCGGGCTTCCCGGGACAGCTTCTTGAGGAGACCCAGTACTTC

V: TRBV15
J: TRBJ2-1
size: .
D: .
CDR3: CATSIDGSGVQFF
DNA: TGTGCCACCAGCATTGACGGTTCGGGAGTGCAGTTCTTC

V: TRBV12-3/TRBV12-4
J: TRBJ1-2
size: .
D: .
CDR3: CASSSTNRESGYTF
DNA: TGTGCCAGCAGCTCCACCAACAGGGAATCGGGCTACACCTTC

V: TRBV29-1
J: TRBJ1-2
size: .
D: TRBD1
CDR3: CSVEIQGAKDGYTF
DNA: TGCAGCGTTGAAATCCAGGGGGCAAAGGATGGCTACACCTTC

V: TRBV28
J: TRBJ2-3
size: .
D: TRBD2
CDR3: CASSLPQESGGLYTDTQYF
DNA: TGTGCCAGCAGTTTACCCCAGGAGAGCGGGGGGCTATACACAGATACGCAGTATTTT

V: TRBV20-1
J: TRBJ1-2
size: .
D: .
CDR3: CSARLPGGGGYTF
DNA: TGCAGTGCTAGACTTCCGGGGGGAGGTGGCTACACCTTC

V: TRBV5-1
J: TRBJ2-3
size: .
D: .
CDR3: CASSLDRLKTDTQYF
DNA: TGCGCCAGCAGCTTGGACAGACTTAAAACAGATACGCAGTATTTT

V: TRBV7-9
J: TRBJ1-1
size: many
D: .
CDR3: CASSSPRPEAFF
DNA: TGTGCCAGCAGCTCCCCCCGACCTGAAGCTTTCTTT

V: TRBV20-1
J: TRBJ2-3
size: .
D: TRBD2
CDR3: CSADLAGGPTDTQYF
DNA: TGCAGTGCCGATCTAGCGGGGGGCCCCACAGATACGCAGTATTTT

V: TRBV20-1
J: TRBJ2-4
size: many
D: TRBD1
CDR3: CSARPRDSQNKNIQYF
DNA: TGCAGTGCTAGACCCCGGGACAGCCAGAACAAAAACATTCAGTACTTC

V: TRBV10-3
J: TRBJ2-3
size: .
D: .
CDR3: CAISGATEYTDTQYF
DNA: TGTGCCATCAGTGGAGCAACAGAGTACACAGATACGCAGTATTTT

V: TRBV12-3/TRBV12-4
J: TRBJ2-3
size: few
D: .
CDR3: CASSIGFGSGQYF
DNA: TGTGCCAGCAGTATAGGGTTTGGGTCTGGGCAGTATTTT

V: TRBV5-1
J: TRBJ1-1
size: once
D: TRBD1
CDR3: CASSFRDRGKDSTEAFF
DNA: TGCGCCAGCAGCTTTCGGGACAGGGGGAAAGATAGCACTGAAGCTTTCTTT

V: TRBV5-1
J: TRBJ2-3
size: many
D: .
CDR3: CASSLAAESTDTQYF
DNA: TGCGCCAGCAGCTTGGCGGCAGAGAGCACAGATACGCAGTATTTT

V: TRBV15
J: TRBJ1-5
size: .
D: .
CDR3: CATSRDRQGNQPQHF
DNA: TGTGCCACCAGCAGAGATCGGCAGGGCAATCAGCCCCAGCATTTT

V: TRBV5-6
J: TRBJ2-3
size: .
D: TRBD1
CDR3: CASSSLDRVLTDTQYF
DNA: TGTGCCAGCAGCTCTTTGGACAGGGTTCTCACAGATACGCAGTATTTT

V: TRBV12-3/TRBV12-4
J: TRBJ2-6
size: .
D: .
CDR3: CASSSGGGANVLTF
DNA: TGTGCCAGCAGTTCTGGGGGGGGGGCCAACGTCCTGACTTTC

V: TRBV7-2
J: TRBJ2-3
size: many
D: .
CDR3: CASTPGRGTDTQYF
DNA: TGTGCCAGCACCCCGGGCAGGGGCACAGATACGCAGTATTTT

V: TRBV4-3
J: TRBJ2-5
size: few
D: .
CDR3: CASSQGSARYF
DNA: TGCGCCAGCAGCCAAGGGTCGGCACGGTACTTC